This T cell receptor (beta chain) was identified during a study of identical twins. Study observations and caveats: Within cord blood, abundant beta clonotypes carried fewer insertions, but memory repertoires showed no such trend.

Comment on this clonotype: Its antigen is unknown.

With V trimmed by 7 bases and J by 3 bases, 8 bases remained unmatched. The CDR3 sequence is 15 residues long. With template switching, a universal primer site was added, and the cDNA carried unique molecular identifiers. Each CDR3 protein gets one entry after TCRdb re-called the 5' RACE reads with MiXCR. This table has 1.5 million to 2 million distinct CDR3 sequences, about 32% appearing once. The clonotype comes from a newborn girl in good health. The sequenced sample was cord blood. The chain combines TRBV12-3 or TRBV12-4 with TRBJ1-1; 10 bases are shared with TRBD1. CDR3 residues: CASTPLGQGDTEAFF. The CDR3 DNA is TGTGCCAGCACCCCCCTTGGACAGGGGGACACTGAAGCTTTCTTT.